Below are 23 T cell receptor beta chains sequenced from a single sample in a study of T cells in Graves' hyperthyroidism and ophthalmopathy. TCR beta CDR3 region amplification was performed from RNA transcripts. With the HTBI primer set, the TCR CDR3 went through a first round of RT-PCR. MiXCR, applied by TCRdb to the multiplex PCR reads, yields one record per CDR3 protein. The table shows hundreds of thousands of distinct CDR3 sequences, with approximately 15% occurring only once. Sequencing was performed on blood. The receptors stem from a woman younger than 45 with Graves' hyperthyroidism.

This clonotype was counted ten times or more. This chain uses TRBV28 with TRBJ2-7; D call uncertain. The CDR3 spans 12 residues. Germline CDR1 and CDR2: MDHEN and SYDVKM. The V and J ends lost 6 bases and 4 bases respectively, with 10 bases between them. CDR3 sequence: CASSLYWYEQYF. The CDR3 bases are TGTGCCAGCAGCCTTTATTGGTACGAGCAGTACTTC. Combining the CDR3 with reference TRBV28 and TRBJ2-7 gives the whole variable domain DVKVTQSSRYLVKRTGEKVFLECVQDMDHENMFWYRQDPGLGLRLIYFSYDVKMKEKGDIPEGYSVSREKKERFSLILESASTNQTSMYLCASSLYWYEQYFGPGTRLTVT.

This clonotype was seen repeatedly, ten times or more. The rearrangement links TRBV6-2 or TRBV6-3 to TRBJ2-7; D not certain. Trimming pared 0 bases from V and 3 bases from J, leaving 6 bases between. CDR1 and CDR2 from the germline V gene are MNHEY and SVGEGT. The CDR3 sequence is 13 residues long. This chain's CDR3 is CASSYSAVYEQYF. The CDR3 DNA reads TGTGCCAGCAGTTACTCGGCGGTCTACGAGCAGTACTTC.

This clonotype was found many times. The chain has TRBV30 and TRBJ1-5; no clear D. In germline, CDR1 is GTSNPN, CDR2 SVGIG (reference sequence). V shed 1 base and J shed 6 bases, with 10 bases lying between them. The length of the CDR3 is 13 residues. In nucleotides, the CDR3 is TGTGCCTGGAGTGCTGAAGCGGGTCAGCCCCAGCATTTT. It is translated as CAWSAEAGQPQHF.

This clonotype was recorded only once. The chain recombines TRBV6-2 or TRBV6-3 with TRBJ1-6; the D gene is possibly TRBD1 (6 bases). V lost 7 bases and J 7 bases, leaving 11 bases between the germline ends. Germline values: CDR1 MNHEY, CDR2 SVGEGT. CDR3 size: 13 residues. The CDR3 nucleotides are TGTGCCAGCAACTACAGGGAAAATTCACCCCTCCACTTT. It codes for CASNYRENSPLHF.

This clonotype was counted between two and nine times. The CDR3 protein is CSARDRHRAKSGYTF. Here the CDR3 DNA reads TGCAGTGCTAGAGATCGTCACAGGGCAAAGTCTGGCTACACCTTC. The V call is TRBV20-1, the J call TRBJ1-2, with D perhaps matching TRBD1 (6 bases). This CDR3 spans 15 amino acids. CDR1 DFQATT and CDR2 SNEGSKA come from the germline V gene (reference sequence). Trimming cost V 0 bases and J 7 bases, with 18 bases left between them.

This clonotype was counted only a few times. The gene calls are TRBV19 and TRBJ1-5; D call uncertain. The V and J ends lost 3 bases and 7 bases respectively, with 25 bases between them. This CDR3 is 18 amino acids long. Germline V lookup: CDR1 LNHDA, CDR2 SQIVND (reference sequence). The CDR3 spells CASSILTGLLGKDQPQHF. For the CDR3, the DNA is TGTGCCAGTAGTATCTTAACCGGGCTCCTGGGGAAAGACCAGCCCCAGCATTTT.

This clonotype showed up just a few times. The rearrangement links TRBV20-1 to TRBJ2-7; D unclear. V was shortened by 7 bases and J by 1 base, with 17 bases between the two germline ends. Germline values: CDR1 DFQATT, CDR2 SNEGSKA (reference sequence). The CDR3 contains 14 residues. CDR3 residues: CSVLSTVLSYEQYF. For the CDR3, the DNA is TGCAGTGTACTCTCCACGGTCCTTTCCTACGAGCAGTACTTC.

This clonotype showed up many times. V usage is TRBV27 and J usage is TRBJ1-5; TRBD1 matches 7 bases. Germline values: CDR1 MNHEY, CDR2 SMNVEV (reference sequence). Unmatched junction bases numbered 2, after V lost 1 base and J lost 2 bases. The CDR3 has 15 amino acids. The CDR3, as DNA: TGTGCCAGCAGTTTATTCGGGACAGGCAATCAGCCCCAGCATTTT. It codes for CASSLFGTGNQPQHF.

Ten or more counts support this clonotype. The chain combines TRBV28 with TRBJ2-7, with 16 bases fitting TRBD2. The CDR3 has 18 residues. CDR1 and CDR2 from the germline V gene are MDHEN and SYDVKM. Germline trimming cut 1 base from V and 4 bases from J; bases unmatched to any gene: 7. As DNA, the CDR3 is TGTGCCAGCAGTTTATCCGGGACTAGCGGGAGGGCCTCATACGAGCAGTACTTC. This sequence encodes CASSLSGTSGRASYEQYF.

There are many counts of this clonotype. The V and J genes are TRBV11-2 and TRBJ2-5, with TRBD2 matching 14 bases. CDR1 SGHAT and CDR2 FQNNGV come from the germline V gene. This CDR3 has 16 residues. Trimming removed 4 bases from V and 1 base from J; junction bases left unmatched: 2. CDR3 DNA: TGTGCCAGCAGCTGGGGGACTAGCGGGAGCCAAGAGACCCAGTACTTC. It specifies CASSWGTSGSQETQYF. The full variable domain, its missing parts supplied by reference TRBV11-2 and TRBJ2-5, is EAGVAQSPRYKIIEKRQSVAFWCNPISGHATLYWYQQILGQGPKLLIQFQNNGVVDDSQLPKDRFSAERLKGVDSTLKIQPAKLEDSAVYLCASSWGTSGSQETQYFGPGTRLLVL.

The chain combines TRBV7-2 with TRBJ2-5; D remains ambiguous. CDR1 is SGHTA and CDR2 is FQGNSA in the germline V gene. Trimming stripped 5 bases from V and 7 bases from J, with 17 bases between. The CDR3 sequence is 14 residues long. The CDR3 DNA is TGTGCCAGCAGCGCCGCATCCGTTCTAGGGACCCAGTACTTC. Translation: CASSAASVLGTQYF.

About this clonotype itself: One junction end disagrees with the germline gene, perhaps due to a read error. CDR3 nucleotides: TGCGCCAGCAGCCGGGGGGGGGGCACCCCCCAAGAGACCCAGTACTTC. Protein product: CASSRGGGTPQETQYF. The chain joins TRBV11-1 to TRBJ2-5; 8 bases match TRBD2. This CDR3 has 16 residues. Germline CDR1 SGHAT, CDR2 FQDESV (reference sequence).

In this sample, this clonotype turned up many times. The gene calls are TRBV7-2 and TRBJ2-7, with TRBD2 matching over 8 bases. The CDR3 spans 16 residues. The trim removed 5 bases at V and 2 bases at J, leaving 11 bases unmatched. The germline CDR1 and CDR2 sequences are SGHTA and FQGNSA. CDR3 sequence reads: CASSPTRTSGTYEQYF. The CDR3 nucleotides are TGTGCCAGCAGCCCCACGCGTACTAGCGGAACCTACGAGCAGTACTTC.

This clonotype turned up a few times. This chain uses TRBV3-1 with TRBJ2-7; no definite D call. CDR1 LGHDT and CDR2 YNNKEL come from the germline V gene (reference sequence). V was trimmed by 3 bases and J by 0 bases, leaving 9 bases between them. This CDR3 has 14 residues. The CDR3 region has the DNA TGTGCCAGCAGCCACGGTTTAGCCTCCTACGAGCAGTACTTC. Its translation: CASSHGLASYEQYF.

The CDR3 DNA reads TGCAGTGCTAGAGATCAAGGAGGAGGGTATGGCTACACCTTC. It is translated as CSARDQGGGYGYTF. V gene TRBV20-1 combines with J gene TRBJ1-2; D remains unclear. Germline CDR1 and CDR2: DFQATT and SNEGSKA (reference sequence). V gave up 0 bases and J gave up 5 bases, with 13 bases separating them. The CDR3 loop spans 14 amino acids.

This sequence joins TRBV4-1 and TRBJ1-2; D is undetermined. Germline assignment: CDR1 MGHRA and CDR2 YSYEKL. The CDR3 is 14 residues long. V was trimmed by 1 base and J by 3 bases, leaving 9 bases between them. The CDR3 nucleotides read TGCGCCAGCAGCCAAGGGAAACGGTACTATGGCTACACCTTC. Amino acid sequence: CASSQGKRYYGYTF.

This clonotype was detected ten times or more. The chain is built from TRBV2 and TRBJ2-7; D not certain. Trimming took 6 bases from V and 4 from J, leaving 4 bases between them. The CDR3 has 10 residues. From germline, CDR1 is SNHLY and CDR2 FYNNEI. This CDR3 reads CASRVYEQYF. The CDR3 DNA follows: TGTGCCAGCAGGGTTTACGAGCAGTACTTC.

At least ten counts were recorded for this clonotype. CDR3 in DNA: TGTGCCAGCAGCTTAAAGGGGCTGGGTGAGCAGTTCTTC. Its protein product is CASSLKGLGEQFF. The chain joins TRBV7-9 to TRBJ2-1; possibly TRBD1 for D (5 bases). This CDR3 comprises 13 residues. The germline V and J ends were trimmed by 2 bases and 9 bases, with 11 bases remaining between them. Germline V gives CDR1 SEHNR, CDR2 FQNEAQ (reference sequence).

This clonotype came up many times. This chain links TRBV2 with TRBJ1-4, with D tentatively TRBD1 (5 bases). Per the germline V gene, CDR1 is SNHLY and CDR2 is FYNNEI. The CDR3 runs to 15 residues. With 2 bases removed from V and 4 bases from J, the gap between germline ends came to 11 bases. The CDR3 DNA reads TGTGCCAGCAGTGAATTGGGGGGGAGTAATGAAAAACTGTTTTTT. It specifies CASSELGGSNEKLFF.

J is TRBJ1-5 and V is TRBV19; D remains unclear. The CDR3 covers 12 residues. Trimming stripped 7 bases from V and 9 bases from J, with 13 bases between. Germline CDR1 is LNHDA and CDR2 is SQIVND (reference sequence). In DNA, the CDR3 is TGTGCCAGTAAAGGCCCGGAACGGCCCCAGCATTTT. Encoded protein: CASKGPERPQHF.

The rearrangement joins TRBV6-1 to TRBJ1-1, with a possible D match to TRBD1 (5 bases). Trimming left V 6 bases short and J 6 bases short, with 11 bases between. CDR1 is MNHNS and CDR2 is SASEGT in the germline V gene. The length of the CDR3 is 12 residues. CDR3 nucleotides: TGTGCCAGCAGGGGGACGGTCTCTGAAGCTTTCTTT. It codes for CASRGTVSEAFF.

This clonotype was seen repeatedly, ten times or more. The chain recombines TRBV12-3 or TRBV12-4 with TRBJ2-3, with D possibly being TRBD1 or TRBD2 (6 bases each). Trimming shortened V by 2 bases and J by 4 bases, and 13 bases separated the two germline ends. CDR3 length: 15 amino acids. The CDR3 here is CASSLTGGGADTQYF. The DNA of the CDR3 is TGTGCCAGCAGTTTAACCGGAGGGGGAGCAGATACGCAGTATTTT.

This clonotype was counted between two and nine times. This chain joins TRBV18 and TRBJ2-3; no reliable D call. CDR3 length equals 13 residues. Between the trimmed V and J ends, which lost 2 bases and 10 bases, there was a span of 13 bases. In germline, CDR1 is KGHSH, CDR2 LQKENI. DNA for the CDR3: TGTGCCAGCTCACCAGACGGCGGTGTTTCGCAGTATTTT. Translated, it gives CASSPDGGVSQYF.